Listed below are T cell receptor beta chains from one sample, sequenced in a study of OX40 agonist ivuxolimab in advanced cancers. Here immunoSEQ multiplex PCR was the method, and the copy in TCRdb shows in-frame clones only, minus some. The sample shows 100,000 to 150,000 clones, less than 95% of them seen only once. The source was CD4+ or CD8+ T cells sorted from blood, collected in a trial of the OX40 agonist ivuxolimab. The receptors were gathered from an adult with an advanced solid tumor such as melanoma, head and neck, liver or kidney cancer. CDR3s include the opening cysteine and the closing phenylalanine or tryptophan. A D gene is named only where the DNA matches it firmly. Some rows mark clone size as missing; the rest say once, few, many or name a class of expanded clone.

clone size,CDR3 length,V gene,D gene,J gene,CDR3 DNA,CDR3 protein
-,16,TRBV5-1,TRBD1,TRBJ1-1,TGCGCCAGCAGCTTAGGGGGCGCCGGAATTAGGACTGAAGCTTTCTTT,CASSLGGAGIRTEAFF
-,12,TRBV11-3,-,TRBJ2-5,TGTGCCAGCAGCTTAGAGTTTGAGACCCAGTACTTC,CASSLEFETQYF
-,14,TRBV5-8,-,TRBJ2-7,TGTGCCAGCAGCCATTCCGGGGGGCAGGACGAGCAGTACTTC,CASSHSGGQDEQYF
-,13,TRBV29-1,-,TRBJ2-7,TGCAGCGTCCGCGGACCCATATCCTACGAGCAGTACTTC,CSVRGPISYEQYF
once,13,TRBV29-1,TRBD1,TRBJ1-6,TGCAGCGTCGCCGGGACAGGCAATTCACCCCTCCACTTT,CSVAGTGNSPLHF
-,17,TRBV7-2,TRBD2,TRBJ2-2,TGTGCCAGCAGCTTAGTAGGGCAAGCGGGACGAGCCGGGGAGCTGTTTTTT,CASSLVGQAGRAGELFF
-,14,TRBV27,-,TRBJ2-1,TGTGCCAGCAGTTTATCCCCCTTTGCGGGTGAGCAGTTCTTC,CASSLSPFAGEQFF
once,14,TRBV9,-,TRBJ1-5,TGTGCCAGCAGCCCCCGGGGGGATCGGCAGCCCCAGCATTTT,CASSPRGDRQPQHF
-,16,TRBV5-1,TRBD1,TRBJ1-4,TGCGCCAGCAGCCGGACAGGGGGCGCAGCTAATGAAAAACTGTTTTTT,CASSRTGGAANEKLFF
-,13,TRBV28,-,TRBJ1-4,TGTGCCAGCAGTTTATTGGTCGGTGAAAAACTGTTTTTT,CASSLLVGEKLFF
-,14,TRBV27,TRBD1,TRBJ2-7,TGTGCCAGCAGGACACAGGGGTCCTGGTACGAGCAGTACTTC,CASRTQGSWYEQYF
-,14,TRBV7-2,TRBD1,TRBJ1-5,TGTGCCAGCAGCCTCGGACAGGGGGATCAGCCCCAGCATTTT,CASSLGQGDQPQHF
-,11,TRBV5-4,-,TRBJ2-7,TGTGCCAGGGACCAACTATACGAGCAGTACTTC,CARDQLYEQYF
-,16,TRBV15,-,TRBJ1-5,TGTGCCACCAGCAGAGCTCCCGGTCAAAGGAATCAGCCCCAGCATTTT,CATSRAPGQRNQPQHF
-,17,TRBV5-6,-,TRBJ1-1,TGTGCCAGCAGCTTGGTCGGGGACGAGGTGGGAAACACTGAAGCTTTCTTT,CASSLVGDEVGNTEAFF
-,13,TRBV10-1,TRBD2,TRBJ2-2,TGCGCCAGCCTCTGGACTAGCCACGGGGAGCTGTTTTTT,CASLWTSHGELFF
-,11,TRBV28,-,TRBJ2-3,TGTGCCAGCAGTTCAGCAGATACGCAGTATTTT,CASSSADTQYF
-,13,TRBV7-3,-,TRBJ1-3,TGTGCCAGCAGCCGATCAACTGGAAACACCATATATTTT,CASSRSTGNTIYF
-,12,TRBV6-5,-,TRBJ2-3,TGTGCCAGCAGTTCGACCACAGATACGCAGTATTTT,CASSSTTDTQYF
-,16,TRBV28,TRBD1,TRBJ1-3,TGTGCCAGCAGTGCCCCGGGACAGGGGGGCGGAAACACCATATATTTT,CASSAPGQGGGNTIYF
-,10,TRBV20-1,-,TRBJ1-2,TGCAGTGCTTACAGGGACGGCTACACCTTC,CSAYRDGYTF
-,15,TRBV5-4,TRBD1,TRBJ2-1,TGTGCCAGCAGCTCCCCGGGACAGGGGAACAATGAGCAGTTCTTC,CASSSPGQGNNEQFF
few,12,TRBV2,TRBD1,TRBJ2-7,TGTGCCAGCAGTAAGGGGGCGCGTGAGCAGTACTTC,CASSKGAREQYF
-,15,TRBV7-9,-,TRBJ2-7,TGTGCCAGCAGCTCTAACGCCGGGATTTCCTACGAGCAGTACTTC,CASSSNAGISYEQYF
-,16,TRBV19,TRBD2,TRBJ2-2,TGTGCCAGTAGCCCGGGACTAGCGGGAGGTAGGGTGGAGCTGTTTTTT,CASSPGLAGGRVELFF
-,15,TRBV5-1,TRBD2,TRBJ2-7,TGCGCCAGCAGCGGACTAGCGGGAGGGATGTACGAGCAGTACTTC,CASSGLAGGMYEQYF
-,18,TRBV11-2,-,TRBJ1-2,TGTGCCAGCAGCTTAAGGGCAGTGGTGGGGGGAGCTAACTATGGCTACACCTTC,CASSLRAVVGGANYGYTF
once,13,TRBV19,-,TRBJ2-3,TGTGCCAGTTTGACCTCAGACACAGATACGCAGTATTTT,CASLTSDTDTQYF
-,11,TRBV10-3,TRBD1,TRBJ1-1,TGTGCCACAAGACAGGGCCTTGGAGCTTTCTTT,CATRQGLGAFF
-,15,TRBV27,TRBD2,TRBJ2-1,TGTGCCAGCAGTTTGGGACTAGCAATATCGTATGAGCAGTTCTTC,CASSLGLAISYEQFF
-,14,TRBV5-1,TRBD2,TRBJ2-7,TGCGCCAGCAGGTTGGCGGGAGGGACCTACGAGCAGTACTTC,CASRLAGGTYEQYF
-,14,TRBV28,-,TRBJ2-5,TGTGCCAGCAGGCCTCCTGGGGGGCAAGAGACCCAGTACTTC,CASRPPGGQETQYF
-,15,TRBV14,-,TRBJ2-7,TGTGCCAGCAGCCAAGAAACCCTACTAGGCTACGAGCAGTACTTC,CASSQETLLGYEQYF
-,14,TRBV11-3,TRBD2,TRBJ2-3,TGTGCCAGCAGCCATAGACTAGCGGGAGAGACGCAGTATTTT,CASSHRLAGETQYF
once,13,TRBV7-3,-,TRBJ2-1,TGTGCCAGCAGCCCCCCAGGGGACAATGAGCAGTTCTTC,CASSPPGDNEQFF
-,14,TRBV28,-,TRBJ1-5,TGTGCCAGCAGTTGGGACGTAAGTAGTCAGCCCCAGCATTTT,CASSWDVSSQPQHF
-,13,TRBV29-1,-,TRBJ1-1,TGCAGCGTTGAAACGGGGATGAACACTGAAGCTTTCTTT,CSVETGMNTEAFF
-,15,TRBV6-5,-,TRBJ2-5,TGTGCCAGCAGTTACGGTACAGGGAGTTATGAGACCCAGTACTTC,CASSYGTGSYETQYF
-,14,TRBV19,-,TRBJ1-5,TGTGCCAGTAGACTCAGGGGACCCGATCAGCCCCAGCATTTT,CASRLRGPDQPQHF
-,13,TRBV6-6,-,TRBJ1-1,TGTGCCAGCACCCCTACAGGTCTCACTGAAGCTTTCTTT,CASTPTGLTEAFF
-,15,TRBV6-5,-,TRBJ1-1,TGTGCCAGCAAACGCGGACCCCCCTATGGGACTGAAGCTTTCTTT,CASKRGPPYGTEAFF
-,17,TRBV7-9,TRBD2,TRBJ2-7,TGTGCCAGCAGCTCCCCGGGACTAGCGGGAGGGCGGTACGAGCAGTACTTC,CASSSPGLAGGRYEQYF
-,13,TRBV19,TRBD2,TRBJ2-5,TGTGCCAGTAAGCGGGGGCAGGGGGAGACCCAGTACTTC,CASKRGQGETQYF
-,16,TRBV7-6,TRBD2,TRBJ2-2,TGTGCCAGCAGCTTCCCCGCTAGCGGAAACACCGGGGAGCTGTTTTTT,CASSFPASGNTGELFF
-,12,TRBV11-3,-,TRBJ2-1,TGTGCCAGCAGCTCCAGGGTAAATGAGCAGTTCTTC,CASSSRVNEQFF
-,14,TRBV28,-,TRBJ2-5,TGTGCCAGCAGTTCAGGACAGACACAAGAGACCCAGTACTTC,CASSSGQTQETQYF
-,16,TRBV28,TRBD1,TRBJ1-5,TGTGCCAGCAGCACCCAAGGACAGGGGAGCAATCAGCCCCAGCATTTT,CASSTQGQGSNQPQHF
-,13,TRBV18,-,TRBJ1-2,TGTGCCAGCTCACCAGACTCTGACTATGGCTACACCTTC,CASSPDSDYGYTF
-,17,TRBV7-9,TRBD1,TRBJ1-1,TGTGCCAGCAGCTTAGCCGGGACAGGGGGCCCAGGCACTGAAGCTTTCTTT,CASSLAGTGGPGTEAFF
-,13,TRBV19,-,TRBJ1-5,TGTGCCAGTAGTACCTACTTATATCAGCCCCAGCATTTT,CASSTYLYQPQHF
-,14,TRBV30,-,TRBJ2-6,TGTGCCTGGAGTTCGGGCTCTGGGGCCAACGTCCTGACTTTC,CAWSSGSGANVLTF
-,19,TRBV5-1,TRBD2,TRBJ2-7,TGCGCCAGCAGCCGGGGACTAGCGGGATCCTCCCGGGGCTCCTACGAGCAGTACTTC,CASSRGLAGSSRGSYEQYF
-,14,TRBV9,-,TRBJ2-4,TGTGCCAGCAGCGTAGGTCTCTACAAAAACATTCAGTACTTC,CASSVGLYKNIQYF
-,13,TRBV5-4,-,TRBJ2-1,TGTGCCAGCAGCTTGATTGGGGGGAATGAGCAGTTCTTC,CASSLIGGNEQFF
-,15,TRBV7-3,TRBD2,TRBJ2-1,TGTGCCAGCAGCTTGACTAGCGGGAAAGGCAATGAGCAGTTCTTC,CASSLTSGKGNEQFF
-,14,TRBV10-3,-,TRBJ1-5,TGTGCCATCAGCCAGGGAGTGGGCAATCAGCCCCAGCATTTT,CAISQGVGNQPQHF
-,15,TRBV18,-,TRBJ2-5,TGTGCCAGCTCACCTCCGAGGGCAGGGGAAGAGACCCAGTACTTC,CASSPPRAGEETQYF
-,13,TRBV5-4,TRBD1,TRBJ2-5,TGTGCCAGCAGCGGCACAGGGGTTGAGACCCAGTACTTC,CASSGTGVETQYF
once,16,TRBV6-5,-,TRBJ2-7,TGTGCCAGCAGTTACTCGAAGGCTTTTCATTACTACGAGCAGTACTTC,CASSYSKAFHYYEQYF